In this sample, the clone carrying this T cell receptor beta chain turned up many times. What it recognizes is unknown. Time point meaning: newly diagnosed GD, antithyroid drugs for less than 3 months. From PBMCs, RNA was extracted and then used to make the TCR library. As collected, the peripheral blood samples measured about 10 milliliters each and went into EDTA tubes. This specimen belongs to a study of regulatory T cells in long-lasting Graves disease. The study, taken as a whole, reports: Segments TRBV28, TRBJ1-2 and TRBJ2-5 showed preferential usage in persistent disease.

The V end lost 1 base, the J end lost 4 bases, and 13 bases lay between the germline ends. The CDR3 has 14 residues. The germline V gene encodes CDR1 DFQATT and CDR2 SNEGSKA (reference sequence). Library construction for TCR beta used iRepertoire HTBI primers and Arm-PCR of CDR3 regions. TCRdb used MiXCR to reprocess the multiplex PCR reads, holding one entry per CDR3 protein. Of about 560,000 distinct CDR3 sequences listed, more than 15% are singletons. This sample was also put to use in a study of T cells in Graves' hyperthyroidism and ophthalmopathy. That study reports: The blood repertoire included most of the expanded thyroid clonotypes above 0.001.

This TCR derives from a young man with Graves disease. The material was peripheral blood mononuclear cells (PBMCs), obtained at new diagnosis, from a patient treated with antithyroid drugs. The chain is built from TRBV20-1 and TRBJ1-1; the D gene is possibly TRBD1 (6 bases). The CDR3: CSARGTGWSTEAFF. CDR3 in DNA: TGCAGTGCTAGAGGCACAGGGTGGAGCACTGAAGCTTTCTTT.